Below, 2 T cell receptor beta chains from the same sample are listed, as sequenced in a study of cytomegalovirus exposure and HLA in healthy donors. PCR employed 60 Vbeta and 13 Jbeta primers. Data came from immunoSEQ multiplex PCR; TCRdb stores just in-frame clones and leaves some out. The table shows roughly 240,000 clones, with about 81% occurring only once. The sample taken for sequencing was PBMCs. These receptors came from a woman between 40 and 50 years old in good health and CMV-seropositive.

This chain joins TRBV4-1 and TRBJ1-1; D is perhaps TRBD1 (6 bases). The CDR3 length is 15 residues. The V end was cut by 5 bases, the J end by 2 bases, with 15 bases between. Germline values: CDR1 MGHRA, CDR2 YSYEKL. CDR3 protein: CASSNYRAGNTEAFF. In DNA, the CDR3 is TGCGCCAGCAGCAACTACAGGGCTGGTAACACTGAAGCTTTCTTT.

The chain is built from TRBV5-6 and TRBJ2-1; TRBD2 aligns across 9 bases. The CDR3 extends over 15 amino acids. Per the germline V gene, CDR1 is SGHDT and CDR2 is YYEEEE. V lost 4 bases, J lost 4 bases, and 6 bases stayed unmatched. This CDR3 is CASSTSGYLYNEQFF. The DNA for the CDR3 is TGTGCCAGCAGCACTAGCGGGTACCTATACAATGAGCAGTTCTTC.